This record looks at one T cell receptor (beta chain) sequence and its context. The antigen is undetermined. These data come from a study of T cells after yellow fever vaccination. On the study more broadly: SMART-Seq v4 Ultra Low Input handled preparation of low-cell-number fractions.

This CDR3 is built from 15 residues. CDR1 and CDR2 (germline): MNHEY, SMNVEV (reference sequence). The trim removed 5 bases at V and 8 bases at J, leaving 11 bases unmatched. In making TCR cDNA, 5'RACE template switching added a universal primer site and UMIs to it. TCRdb processed the 5' RACE reads anew with MiXCR; each CDR3 protein has one entry. The sample carries some 120,000 distinct CDR3 sequences, roughly 8.2% recorded once. General observations from the study: Shared CD4/CD8 clonotypes were a small share, likely from convergent recombination.

V usage is TRBV27 and J usage is TRBJ2-1, with 8 bases identical to TRBD2. The TCR comes from a man younger than 30 who received the YFV17D yellow fever vaccine. The sample here was CD8+ T cells sorted from PBMCs, taken on the day of the yellow fever booster vaccination. Here the CDR3 DNA reads TGTGCCAGCAGTCCGGGGACTAGTTTGTGGGATGAGCAGTTCTTC. Its translation is CASSPGTSLWDEQFF.